The clone carrying this T cell receptor (beta chain) was seen only once. This sample stems from a study of memory CD4+ T cells and cytomegalovirus serostatus. Single viable CD3+CD4+CD8-CD45RO+ cells were sorted as the memory CD4+ T cells. As handled by the study authors: Out-of-frame sequences were removed, leaving 2 million to 2.5 million distinct TCRbeta sequences. Generated by immunoSEQ multiplex PCR, the TCRdb table keeps only in-frame clones and is missing some. D and trimming were read from the DNA, whereas the V and J calls and clone size are those reported in that table. Of some 26,000 clones listed, about 76% are singletons. The CDR3 sequence is 17 residues long. V gave up 4 bases and J gave up 1 base; unmatched junction bases: 7. The germline CDR1 and CDR2 sequences are MNHEY and SMNVEV (reference sequence).

Sample: memory CD4+ T cells from blood. The rearrangement links TRBV27 to TRBJ1-6; 7 nucleotides match TRBD1. This TCR derives from an adult in good health and CMV-seronegative. CDR3 nucleotides: TGTGCCAGCAGTTACAGACAGGGAGGGTCCTATAATTCACCCCTCCACTTT. Residues: CASSYRQGGSYNSPLHF.